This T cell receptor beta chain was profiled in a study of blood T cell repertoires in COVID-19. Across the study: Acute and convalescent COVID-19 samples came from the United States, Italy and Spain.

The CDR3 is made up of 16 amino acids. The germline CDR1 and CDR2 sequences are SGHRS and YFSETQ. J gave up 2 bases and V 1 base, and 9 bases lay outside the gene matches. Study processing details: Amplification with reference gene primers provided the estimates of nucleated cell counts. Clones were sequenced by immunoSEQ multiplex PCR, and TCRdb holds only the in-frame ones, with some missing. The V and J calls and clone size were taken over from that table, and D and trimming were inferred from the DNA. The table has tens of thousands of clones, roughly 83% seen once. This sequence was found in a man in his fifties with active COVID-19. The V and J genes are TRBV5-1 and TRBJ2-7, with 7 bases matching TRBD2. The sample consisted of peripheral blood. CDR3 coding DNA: TGCGCCAGCAGCTTGTTGGCTGGCGGGGGTACCTACGAGCAGTACTTC. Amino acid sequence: CASSLLAGGGTYEQYF.